This T cell receptor beta chain is from a study of chemoradiotherapy in HPV16-positive cancers. Study-wide results and limits: Non-HPV-specific T cells did not expand in tumors during treatment, whereas candidate HPV-specific clones and E7-related motifs did. HPV-specific T cells were functionally defined from only a couple of HPV16-positive patients.

Comments on this clone: As yet, its antigen is unknown.

The protocol was immunoSEQ multiplex PCR, while the TCRdb copy is restricted to in-frame clones and leaves out a portion. The table has 20,000 or so clones, approximately 88% seen once. The material sequenced was blood, taken from a patient who underwent chemoradiotherapy. The sequence was obtained from a human donor with HPV-associated anogenital cancer.

CDR3 DNA sequence: TGCGCCAGCAGCCCGATGACAGGTACCTACGAGCAGTACTTC. This encodes CASSPMTGTYEQYF. This chain joins TRBV5-1 and TRBJ2-7; tentatively, D is TRBD1 (6 bases). V was shortened by 4 bases and J by 2 bases, with 13 bases between the two germline ends. Germline CDR1 and CDR2: SGHRS and YFSETQ. The CDR3 has 14 residues.